These 20 T cell receptor beta chains originate from one sample sequenced in a study of shared clonotypes between healthy human individuals. The naive CD8 subset, CD45RO-negative cells positively selected for CCR7, excluded terminally differentiated effector memory CD45RA+ cells. The repertoire was sequenced with immunoSEQ multiplex PCR; TCRdb's copy has only in-frame clones and lacks some. The repertoire holds about 590,000 clones, with about 95% as singletons. The sequenced sample was naive CD8+ T cells sorted from blood. These receptors all stem from a woman aged 30 to 39 in good health.

A single count supports this clone. The V call is TRBV20-1, the J call TRBJ2-1, with D tentatively TRBD2 (6 bases). CDR3 length equals 11 residues. The germline gives CDR1 DFQATT, CDR2 SNEGSKA (reference sequence). Trimming stripped 6 bases from V and 9 bases from J, with 12 bases between. CDR3 sequence (DNA): TGCAGTGCCTTGGACTATTCTGAGCAGTTCTTC. It yields the protein CSALDYSEQFF.

The V and J genes are TRBV27 and TRBJ2-3, with 10 bases lining up with TRBD2. The germline V gene encodes CDR1 MNHEY and CDR2 SMNVEV (reference sequence). The CDR3 extends over 15 amino acids. The V gene end was trimmed by 3 bases and the J gene end by 10 bases; junction bases not matched to a gene: 10. CDR3 loop: CASSFSPGTSDPQYF. The DNA of the CDR3 is TGTGCCAGCAGTTTCTCCCCCGGGACTAGCGATCCGCAGTATTTT.

This chain uses TRBV13 with TRBJ2-1; D is uncertain. Between the trimmed V and J ends, which lost 6 bases and 8 bases, there was a span of 17 bases. The CDR3 covers 14 residues. Germline V gene sequence: CDR1 PRHDT, CDR2 FYEKMQ (reference sequence). Here the CDR3 DNA reads TGTGCCAGCAGTCACAGACTGGGGTGGGATGAGCAGTTCTTC. This translates into CASSHRLGWDEQFF. Using reference TRBV13 and TRBJ2-1 for the parts outside the CDR3, the full variable domain is AAGVIQSPRHLIKEKRETATLKCYPIPRHDTVYWYQQGPGQDPQFLISFYEKMQSDKGSIPDRFSAQQFSDYHSELNMSSLELGDSALYFCASSHRLGWDEQFFGPGTRLTVL.

The chain carries TRBV18 and TRBJ2-7; 8 nucleotides match TRBD1. The germline gives CDR1 KGHSH, CDR2 LQKENI. The CDR3 extends over 15 amino acids. Trimming at V came to 1 base and at J to 4 bases, leaving 6 bases not matched to a gene. The CDR3 DNA follows: TGTGCCAGCTCACCACAGGCAGGGGGCAAGTACGAGCAGTACTTC. Amino acids: CASSPQAGGKYEQYF.

The J gene is TRBJ2-2, the V gene TRBV2; D may be TRBD1 (6 bases). The V end lost 2 bases, the J end lost 7 bases, and 20 bases lay between the germline ends. Germline-derived CDR1 and CDR2 are SNHLY and FYNNEI. The CDR3 length is 17 residues. In DNA, the CDR3 is TGTGCCAGCAGTGAAACCGCGTCTTGGTTAGGGGGCGGGGAGCTGTTTTTT. Amino acids: CASSETASWLGGGELFF. The entire variable domain, with the rest obtained from reference TRBV2 and TRBJ2-2, is as follows: EPEVTQTPSHQVTQMGQEVILRCVPISNHLYFYWYRQILGQKVEFLVSFYNNEISEKSEIFDDQFSVERPDGSNFTLKIRSTKLEDSAMYFCASSETASWLGGGELFFGEGSRLTVL.

This clone was found once. This chain uses TRBV28 with TRBJ2-7, with 14 bases aligning to TRBD2. Germline V gene lookup returns CDR1 MDHEN and CDR2 SYDVKM. The junction had 9 bases not matched to a gene; V was cut back by 9 bases and J by 2 bases. CDR3 length equals 16 residues. CDR3 amino acids: CASRTSGRPSTYEQYF. The CDR3 nucleotides read TGTGCCAGTAGGACTAGCGGGAGGCCGTCAACCTACGAGCAGTACTTC.

This clone was detected once. The chain couples TRBV5-4 to TRBJ1-1; the D is unclear. V was pared by 0 bases and J by 1 base, with 10 bases between. There are 15 residues in the CDR3. Per the germline V gene, CDR1 is SGHNT and CDR2 is YYREEE (reference sequence). For the CDR3, the DNA is TGTGCCAGCAGCTTGGTAGGTTGGAGGAACACTGAAGCTTTCTTT. Residues: CASSLVGWRNTEAFF.

The CDR3 sequence is CASSQGRQDGYTF. For the CDR3, the DNA is TGTGCCAGCAGCCAGGGACGCCAGGATGGCTACACCTTC. The chain has TRBV13 and TRBJ1-2; D may be TRBD1 (5 bases). The CDR3 spans 13 residues. The V end was cut by 5 bases, the J end by 6 bases, with 13 bases between. From germline, CDR1 is PRHDT and CDR2 FYEKMQ (reference sequence).

The chain carries TRBV7-9 and TRBJ2-1; no clear D gene. This CDR3 has 12 residues. Trimming stripped 3 bases from V and 8 bases from J, with 8 bases between. Germline CDR1 SEHNR, CDR2 FQNEAQ (reference sequence). The CDR3 protein is CASSLLEDEQFF. CDR3 DNA sequence: TGTGCCAGCAGCTTGCTAGAGGATGAGCAGTTCTTC.

This clone occurred a few times. The genes are TRBV30 and TRBJ1-4; D is ambiguous. The CDR3 is 13 residues long. CDR1 and CDR2 (germline): GTSNPN, SVGIG (reference sequence). V lost 2 bases, J lost 4 bases, and 8 bases lay in between. The CDR3 sequence is CAWSKGNNEKLFF. The CDR3 DNA follows: TGTGCCTGGAGTAAAGGGAATAATGAAAAACTGTTTTTT.

Regarding this clone: Other nucleotide sequences in the sample specify the same CDR3. This rearrangement joins TRBV28 to TRBJ1-4, with D hard to call. The CDR3 is 14 residues long. Germline CDR1 and CDR2: MDHEN and SYDVKM. V gave up 3 bases and J gave up 0 bases, with 5 bases separating them. The chain's CDR3 is CASSFRATNEKLFF. In nucleotides, the CDR3 is TGTGCCAGCAGTTTTCGCGCAACTAATGAAAAACTGTTTTTT. The full variable domain, with the rest looked up from reference TRBV28 and TRBJ1-4, is DVKVTQSSRYLVKRTGEKVFLECVQDMDHENMFWYRQDPGLGLRLIYFSYDVKMKEKGDIPEGYSVSREKKERFSLILESASTNQTSMYLCASSFRATNEKLFFGSGTQLSVL.

This chain connects TRBV29-1 to TRBJ2-1, with D tentatively TRBD2 (5 bases). Trimming took off 6 bases at V and 3 bases at J, with 21 bases between the two ends. CDR1 SQVTM and CDR2 ANQGSEA come from the germline V gene. The CDR3 runs to 16 residues. The CDR3 nucleotides read TGCAGCGTAGAAACTCCTAGCATCGGGCTCTACAATGAGCAGTTCTTC. Its translation is CSVETPSIGLYNEQFF.

The chain has TRBV28 and TRBJ1-1, with D perhaps matching TRBD1 (6 bases). Germline loops: CDR1 MDHEN, CDR2 SYDVKM. The CDR3 runs to 15 residues. The V end lost 1 base, the J end lost 11 bases, and 20 bases lay between the germline ends. This chain's CDR3 is CASSLYVVGGRGAFF. CDR3 in DNA: TGTGCCAGCAGTTTATACGTCGTGGGGGGGCGCGGTGCTTTCTTT.

This rearrangement joins TRBV5-1 to TRBJ2-2; 7 bases align to TRBD2. V shed 4 bases, J shed 2 bases, and the junction held 17 bases outside the gene matches. The V gene's germline CDR1 is SGHRS and CDR2 YFSETQ. This CDR3 spans 19 amino acids. The CDR3 loop is CASSETRLANPKNTGELFF. CDR3 sequence (DNA): TGCGCCAGCAGCGAAACTAGACTAGCCAACCCTAAAAACACCGGGGAGCTGTTTTTT.

J is TRBJ2-2 and V is TRBV29-1; no clear D gene. Germline-derived CDR1 and CDR2 are SQVTM and ANQGSEA. Between the trimmed V and J ends, which lost 4 bases and 1 base, there was a span of 7 bases. The CDR3 loop spans 13 amino acids. CDR3 nucleotides: TGCAGCGTTGTCTCACAGAACACCGGGGAGCTGTTTTTT. It translates to CSVVSQNTGELFF.

The V gene is TRBV5-6, the J gene TRBJ1-2; no clear D gene. V shed 5 bases and J shed 8 bases, with 25 bases lying between them. The V gene's germline CDR1 is SGHDT and CDR2 YYEEEE. The CDR3 extends over 16 amino acids. CDR3 bases: TGTGCCAGCAGTAATAGACGTTTAGGGCTTTTAGAAGGCTACACCTTC. It is translated as CASSNRRLGLLEGYTF.

The CDR3 nucleotides read TGTGCCAGCAGTTTACTGGTGACTAGCACCCCCTACGAGCAGTACTTC. Its translation is CASSLLVTSTPYEQYF. This chain uses TRBV27 with TRBJ2-7, with 7 nucleotides matching TRBD2. Losses at the gene ends were 2 bases for V and 2 bases for J; bases not matched to a gene: 9. In germline, CDR1 is MNHEY, CDR2 SMNVEV (reference sequence). This CDR3 is 16 amino acids long.

This chain joins TRBV28 and TRBJ2-1; 13 nucleotides line up with TRBD2. The CDR3 consists of 15 residues. Trimming took 3 bases from V and 8 from J; bases not matched to a gene: 4. Germline CDR1 MDHEN, CDR2 SYDVKM. The CDR3, as DNA: TGTGCCAGCAGTTTCGGACTAGCGGGAGAGGATGAGCAGTTCTTC. It encodes CASSFGLAGEDEQFF.

The gene calls are TRBV6-1 and TRBJ1-1; D is unclear. CDR3 length: 12 amino acids. The germline gives CDR1 MNHNS, CDR2 SASEGT. V shed 6 bases and J shed 1 base, with 6 bases lying between them. The DNA for the CDR3 is TGTGCCAGCAGGCCAGGGAACACTGAAGCTTTCTTT. Protein sequence: CASRPGNTEAFF.

The gene calls are TRBV27 and TRBJ2-7; 10 bases match TRBD2. The CDR3 is made up of 16 amino acids. CDR1 and CDR2 from the germline V gene are MNHEY and SMNVEV (reference sequence). V was clipped by 5 bases and J by 0 bases; unmatched bases: 7. The CDR3 coding sequence is TGTGCCAGCAGTCCCTGGCCTAGCGGGAGCTCCTACGAGCAGTACTTC. Translating it yields CASSPWPSGSSYEQYF.